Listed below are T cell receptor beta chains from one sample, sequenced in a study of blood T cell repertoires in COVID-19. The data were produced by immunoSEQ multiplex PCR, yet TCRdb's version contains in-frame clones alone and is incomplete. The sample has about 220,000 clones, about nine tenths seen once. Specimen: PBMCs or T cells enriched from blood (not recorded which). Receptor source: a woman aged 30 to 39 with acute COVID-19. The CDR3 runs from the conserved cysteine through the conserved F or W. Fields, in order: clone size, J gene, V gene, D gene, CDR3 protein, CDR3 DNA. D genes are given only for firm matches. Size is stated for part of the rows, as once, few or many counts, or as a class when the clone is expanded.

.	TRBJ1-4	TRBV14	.	CASSHIQELGAPNEKLFF	TGTGCCAGCAGCCATATACAGGAACTTGGGGCACCTAATGAAAAACTGTTTTTT
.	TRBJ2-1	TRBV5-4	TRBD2	CASSLRLAENNEQFF	TGTGCCAGCAGCTTGCGGCTAGCGGAGAACAATGAGCAGTTCTTC
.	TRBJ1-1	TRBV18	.	CASSPSVSEAFF	TGTGCCAGCTCACCATCGGTTTCTGAAGCTTTCTTT
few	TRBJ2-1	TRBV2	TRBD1	CASTPDRFDNEQFF	TGTGCCAGCACGCCGGACAGGTTCGACAATGAGCAGTTCTTC
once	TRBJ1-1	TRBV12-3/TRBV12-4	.	CAIGGGTEAFF	TGTGCCATCGGGGGGGGCACTGAAGCTTTCTTT
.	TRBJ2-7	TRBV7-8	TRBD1	CASSLDATGDLYEQYF	TGTGCCAGCAGCTTAGATGCGACAGGGGACCTCTACGAGCAGTACTTC
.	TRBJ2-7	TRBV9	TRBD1	CASSVVGTGLGEQYF	TGTGCCAGCAGCGTAGTCGGGACAGGGCTCGGGGAGCAGTACTTC
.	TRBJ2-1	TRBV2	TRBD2	CASFLPRGGPDNEQFF	TGTGCCAGCTTCCTCCCTCGGGGGGGTCCTGACAATGAGCAGTTCTTC
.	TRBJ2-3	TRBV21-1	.	CASSKYLIGLEEDTQYF	TGTGCCAGCAGCAAATATTTAATTGGACTAGAGGAAGATACGCAGTATTTT
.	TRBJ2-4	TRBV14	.	CASSQGGNAKNIQYF	TGTGCCAGCAGCCAAGGAGGTAACGCCAAAAACATTCAGTACTTC
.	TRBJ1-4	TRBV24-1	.	CATSDPYRIYNEKLFF	TGTGCCACCAGTGACCCGTACAGGATATATAATGAAAAACTGTTTTTT
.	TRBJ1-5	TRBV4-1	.	CASSQSSILAGNQPQHF	TGCGCCAGCAGCCAGAGTTCCATACTGGCGGGCAATCAGCCCCAGCATTTT
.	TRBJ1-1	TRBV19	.	CASARNTEAFF	TGTGCCAGTGCGCGGAACACTGAAGCTTTCTTT
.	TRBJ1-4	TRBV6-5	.	CASILRPGGDEKLFF	TGTGCCAGCATTCTACGACCCGGAGGAGATGAAAAACTGTTTTTT
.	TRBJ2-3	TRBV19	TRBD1	CASRGDRRYSSTDTQYF	TGTGCCAGTAGAGGGGACAGGAGATACTCTAGCACAGATACGCAGTATTTT
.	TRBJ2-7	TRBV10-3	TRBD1	CAISESGEGGGYEQYF	TGTGCCATCAGTGAGTCGGGTGAAGGGGGCGGTTACGAGCAGTACTTC